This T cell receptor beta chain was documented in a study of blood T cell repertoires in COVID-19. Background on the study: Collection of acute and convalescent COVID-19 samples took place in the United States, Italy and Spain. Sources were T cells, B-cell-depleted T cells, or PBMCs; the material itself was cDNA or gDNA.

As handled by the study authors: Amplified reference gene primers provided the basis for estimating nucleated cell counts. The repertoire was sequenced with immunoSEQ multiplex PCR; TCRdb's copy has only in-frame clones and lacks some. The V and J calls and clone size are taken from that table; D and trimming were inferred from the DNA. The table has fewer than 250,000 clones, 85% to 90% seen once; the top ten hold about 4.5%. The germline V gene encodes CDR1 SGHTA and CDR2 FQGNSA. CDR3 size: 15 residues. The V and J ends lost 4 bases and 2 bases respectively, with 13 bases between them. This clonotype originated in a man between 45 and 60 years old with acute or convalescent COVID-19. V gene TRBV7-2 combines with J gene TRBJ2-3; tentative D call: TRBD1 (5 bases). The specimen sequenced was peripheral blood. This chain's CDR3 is CASSSRVWVTDTQYF. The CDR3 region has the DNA TGTGCCAGCAGCTCCAGGGTCTGGGTCACAGATACGCAGTATTTT.